Listed here are 21 T cell receptor beta chains from one sample, sequenced in a study of cytomegalovirus exposure and HLA in healthy donors. This PCR relied on a set of 60 Vbeta primers and 13 Jbeta primers. Using immunoSEQ multiplex PCR, the repertoire was profiled, and TCRdb retains in-frame clones only, with some absent. The data hold about 130,000 clones, with about 80% observed a single time. Sequencing input: PBMCs. These receptors came from a male donor in good health and CMV-seronegative.

This clone showed up just once. The J gene is TRBJ2-1, the V gene TRBV28, with 16 nucleotides matching TRBD2. The CDR3 is 17 residues long. J was trimmed by 5 bases and V by 5 bases; bases with no gene match: 6. CDR1 is MDHEN, CDR2 SYDVKM, per germline. The DNA for the CDR3 is TGTGCCAGCAGTCTCTCCGGGACTAGCGGGGGGGACAATGAGCAGTTCTTC. It yields the protein CASSLSGTSGGDNEQFF.

This chain links TRBV7-6 with TRBJ2-3, with TRBD1 matching 10 bases. Germline CDR1 and CDR2: SGHVS and FNYEAQ. With 2 bases clipped from V and 6 bases from J, the junction kept 11 bases outside the gene matches. This CDR3 has 17 amino acids. The CDR3 bases are TGTGCCAGCAGCTTATTTCTCGGGACAGGGGTAGCTGATACGCAGTATTTT. This encodes CASSLFLGTGVADTQYF.

This clone was counted only a few times. The rearrangement joins TRBV4-3 to TRBJ2-4; maybe TRBD1 (7 bases). CDR3 length: 14 amino acids. V lost 2 bases and J 12 bases, leaving 17 bases between the germline ends. Germline values: CDR1 LGHNA, CDR2 YSLEER. The CDR3 DNA reads TGCGCCAGCAGCCAATACGGGGGCGGGGACAGTCAGTACTTC. This gives the protein CASSQYGGGDSQYF.

The CDR3 nucleotides read TGTGCCAGCAGCCGCGGGACAGCCGTAATGAACACTGAAGCTTTCTTT. Translation gives CASSRGTAVMNTEAFF. The rearrangement links TRBV5-5 to TRBJ1-1; 7 bases line up with TRBD1. The CDR3 has 16 residues. Germline V CDR1 and CDR2: SGHKS, YYEKEE (reference sequence). V was clipped by 4 bases and J by 0 bases; unmatched bases: 9.

Comment on this clone: This same CDR3 is encoded by further DNA sequences in the sample. The chain recombines TRBV28 with TRBJ2-3; the match to TRBD1 covers 11 bases. Germline CDR1 and CDR2: MDHEN and SYDVKM. This CDR3 comprises 17 residues. V lost 5 bases, J lost 8 bases, and 15 bases stayed unmatched. In DNA form, the CDR3 reads TGTGCCAGCAGTCACATACTCTTGGACAGGGGGCCCCCTACGCAGTATTTT. Translation: CASSHILLDRGPPTQYF.

The chain employs TRBV6-5 and TRBJ1-5; no clear D gene. The V gene lost 5 bases and the J gene lost 4 bases, with 12 bases spanning the gap. Germline V CDR1 and CDR2: MNHEY, SVGAGI. The CDR3 contains 14 residues. CDR3 nucleotides: TGTGCCAGCAGTGGGCAGATAGAGAATCAGCCCCAGCATTTT. This encodes CASSGQIENQPQHF.

The chain couples TRBV6-1 to TRBJ1-4; TRBD1 might be the D (6 bases). The CDR3 is 15 residues long. V gave up 1 base and J gave up 5 bases, with 11 bases separating them. Looked up from germline, CDR1 is MNHNS and CDR2 is SASEGT. The CDR3 region has the DNA TGTGCCAGCAGTGAAGGGATGGGGGCGAATGAAAAACTGTTTTTT. This sequence encodes CASSEGMGANEKLFF.

This clone was seen only a few times. The CDR3: CASSDGLAGGPMAEQYF. CDR3 sequence (DNA): TGTGCCAGCAGCGATGGACTAGCGGGAGGCCCGATGGCCGAGCAGTACTTC. V usage is TRBV5-4 and J usage is TRBJ2-7, with 14 bases identical to TRBD2. The CDR3 is made up of 17 amino acids. Germline-derived CDR1 and CDR2 are SGHNT and YYREEE (reference sequence). The V and J ends lost 4 bases and 6 bases, in that order; junction bases with no gene match: 12.

The V and J genes are TRBV19 and TRBJ1-3; no clear D. Germline V gene data show CDR1 as LNHDA and CDR2 as SQIVND (reference sequence). V was shortened by 8 bases and J by 1 base, with 15 bases between the two germline ends. This CDR3 has 15 amino acids. This chain's CDR3 is CASVQAGKSGNTIYF. The CDR3 nucleotides are TGTGCCAGTGTTCAAGCGGGGAAGTCTGGAAACACCATATATTTT.

This chain's CDR3 is CASLGQGIVSNQPQHF. The CDR3 region has the DNA TGTGCCAGCTTGGGACAGGGGATCGTCAGCAATCAGCCCCAGCATTTT. The chain employs TRBV28 and TRBJ1-5; TRBD1 matches at 10 bases. The V gene end was trimmed by 8 bases and the J gene end by 1 base; junction bases not matched to a gene: 8. CDR3 size: 16 residues. Per the germline V gene, CDR1 is MDHEN and CDR2 is SYDVKM.

This clone was seen once. The chain combines TRBV15 with TRBJ1-4; the D gene is possibly TRBD1 (5 bases). The germline V gene has CDR1 LNHNV and CDR2 YYDKDF (reference sequence). This CDR3 is 15 amino acids long. Here the CDR3 reads CLRKARQPLKWELFF. CDR3 coding DNA: TGTTTGAGGAAGGCCCGACAGCCTCTCAAGTGGGAACTGTTTTTT. The full variable domain, its missing parts supplied by reference TRBV15 and TRBJ1-4, is DAMVIQNPRYQVTQFGKPVTLSCSQTLNHNVMYWYQQKSSQAPKLLFHYYDKDFNNEADTPDNFQSRRPNTSFCFLDIRSPGLGDTAMYLCLRKARQPLKWELFFGSGTQLSVL.

For this clone: The junction does not match germline at one end; this may be a read error. V usage is TRBV6-5 and J usage is TRBJ2-4, with a tentative D call TRBD1 (6 bases). This CDR3 comprises 15 residues. Germline V CDR1 and CDR2: MNHEY, SVGAGI. Written as DNA, the CDR3 is TGTGCCAGCAGCCCGTCGAGAGGGACAAAAAACAGTCAGTACTTC. Its protein is CASSPSRGTKNSQYF.

The chain is built from TRBV9 and TRBJ2-5; TRBD1 matches 7 bases. Germline V gene lookup returns CDR1 SGDLS and CDR2 YYNGEE. The V gene end was trimmed by 0 bases and the J gene end by 1 base; junction bases not matched to a gene: 0. CDR3 length equals 14 residues. The CDR3 reads CASSVGTGQETQYF. CDR3 nucleotides: TGTGCCAGCAGCGTAGGGACAGGCCAAGAGACCCAGTACTTC. Based on the CDR3 plus reference TRBV9 and TRBJ2-5, the full variable domain is DSGVTQTPKHLITATGQRVTLRCSPRSGDLSVYWYQQSLDQGLQFLIQYYNGEERAKGNILERFSAQQFPDLHSELNLSSLELGDSALYFCASSVGTGQETQYFGPGTRLLVL.

This chain uses TRBV5-1 with TRBJ2-5; tentatively, D is TRBD2 (6 bases). Trimming cost V 0 bases and J 1 base, with 13 bases left between them. CDR1 and CDR2 (germline): SGHRS, YFSETQ. CDR3 length: 16 residues. The CDR3 DNA sequence: TGCGCCAGCAGCTTGGCCGTGGGAGGAGGCCAAGAGACCCAGTACTTC. Its protein is CASSLAVGGGQETQYF.

Of note for this clone: A read error may produce the germline difference seen at one junction end. The chain has TRBV7-9 and TRBJ2-7; 8 bases fit TRBD2. The germline V gene encodes CDR1 SEHNR and CDR2 FQNEAQ (reference sequence). The CDR3 length is 15 residues. The chain's CDR3 is CSSSLGSGGEAEQYF. CDR3 nucleotides: TGTTCCAGCAGCTTAGGGTCGGGAGGGGAGGCCGAGCAGTACTTC.

As to this clone: The junction shows a germline mismatch at one end, possibly a read error. The V and J genes are TRBV9 and TRBJ2-6, with D perhaps matching TRBD2 (7 bases). The CDR3 extends over 15 amino acids. The germline V gene encodes CDR1 SGDLS and CDR2 YYNGEE. CDR3 sequence reads: CASTKGGAGANGLTF. CDR3 nucleotide sequence: TGTGCCAGCACCAAAGGGGGGGCTGGGGCCAACGGCCTGACTTTC. Full variable domain (outside the CDR3, taken from reference TRBV9 and TRBJ2-6): DSGVTQTPKHLITATGQRVTLRCSPRSGDLSVYWYQQSLDQGLQFLIQYYNGEERAKGNILERFSAQQFPDLHSELNLSSLELGDSALYFCASTKGGAGANGLTFGAGSRLTVL.

This chain joins TRBV19 and TRBJ2-7, with a possible D match to TRBD1 (6 bases). Per the germline V gene, CDR1 is LNHDA and CDR2 is SQIVND (reference sequence). The CDR3 runs to 13 residues. V was cut by 4 bases and J by 6 bases, with 13 bases left in between. CDR3 amino acids: CASSTGPGVEQYF. In DNA, the CDR3 is TGTGCCAGTAGTACTGGACCAGGGGTCGAGCAGTACTTC.

This clone was found once. The genes are TRBV27 and TRBJ2-3; TRBD2 might be the D (6 bases). Germline CDR1 is MNHEY and CDR2 is SMNVEV (reference sequence). The CDR3 sequence is 15 residues long. The ends were cut back, 5 bases at V and 4 bases at J, with 16 bases in the middle. In DNA, the CDR3 is TGTGCCAGCAGTCCACAGGCGGGACGGTCAGATACGCAGTATTTT. Translated: CASSPQAGRSDTQYF.

The CDR3 reads CASIPGTGELFF. The CDR3 DNA is TGTGCCAGCATTCCCGGCACCGGGGAGCTGTTTTTT. The chain recombines TRBV6-1 with TRBJ2-2; D call uncertain. The length of the CDR3 is 12 residues. Looked up from germline, CDR1 is MNHNS and CDR2 is SASEGT. The V end was cut by 7 bases, the J end by 4 bases, with 7 bases between.

This clone was seen a single time. The gene calls are TRBV5-1 and TRBJ1-6, with a tentative D call TRBD1 (5 bases). Germline assignment: CDR1 SGHRS and CDR2 YFSETQ. V shed 4 bases and J shed 0 bases, with 17 bases lying between them. The CDR3 length is 18 residues. The CDR3 sequence is CASSRTGTLSSYNSPLHF. The CDR3 coding sequence is TGCGCCAGCAGCAGAACCGGGACTCTAAGCTCCTATAATTCACCCCTCCACTTT. The complete variable domain, with remaining parts taken from reference TRBV5-1 and TRBJ1-6, reads KAGVTQTPRYLIKTRGQQVTLSCSPISGHRSVSWYQQTPGQGLQFLFEYFSETQRNKGNFPGRFSGRQFSNSRSEMNVSTLELGDSALYLCASSRTGTLSSYNSPLHFGNGTRLTVT.

V usage is TRBV5-1 and J usage is TRBJ2-3, with TRBD2 matching over 9 bases. The ends lost 3 bases at V and 4 bases at J; junction bases unmatched: 6. This CDR3 contains 15 residues. Germline CDR1 is SGHRS and CDR2 is YFSETQ. Here the CDR3 DNA reads TGCGCCAGCAGCTCGGCTAGCGGGGTCGCAGATACGCAGTATTTT. It yields the protein CASSSASGVADTQYF.